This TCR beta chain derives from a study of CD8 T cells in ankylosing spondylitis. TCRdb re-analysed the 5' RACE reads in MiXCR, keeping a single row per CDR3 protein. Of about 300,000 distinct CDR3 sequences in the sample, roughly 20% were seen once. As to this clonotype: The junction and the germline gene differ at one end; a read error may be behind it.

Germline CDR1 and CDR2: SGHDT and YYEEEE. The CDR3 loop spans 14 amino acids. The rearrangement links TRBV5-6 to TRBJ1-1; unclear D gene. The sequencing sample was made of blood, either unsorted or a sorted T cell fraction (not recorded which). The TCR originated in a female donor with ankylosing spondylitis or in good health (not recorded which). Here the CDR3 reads CASNLALMNTEAFF. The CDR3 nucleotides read TGTGCCAGCAACTTGGCATTAATGAACACTGAAGCTTTCTTT.